This T cell receptor beta chain was recorded in a study of blood T cell repertoires in COVID-19. As for the study in general: There were acute and convalescent COVID-19 samples, and they came from the United States, Italy and Spain.

Per the authors' pipeline: Amplification with reference gene primers provided the estimates of nucleated cell counts. The data were produced by immunoSEQ multiplex PCR, yet TCRdb's version contains in-frame clones alone and is incomplete. Clonal size and the V and J genes are those of that table, whereas D and trimming came from the DNA. The table records roughly 250,000 clones, around 85% of them present only once. Germline CDR1 LGHNT, CDR2 FRNRAP. The V segment lost 6 bases and the J segment 7 bases; nucleotides outside the gene matches: 1. The CDR3 sequence is 11 residues long. Adults between roughly 18 and 89 years of age took part from about two dozen US areas. Cohort allocation depended upon clinical history that participants reported. This clone was seen a few times.

The receptor was isolated from a woman under 40 who had recovered from COVID-19. Sequenced material: PBMCs or T cells enriched from blood (not recorded which). The rearrangement links TRBV12-5 to TRBJ1-1, with 8 positions matching TRBD1. The chain's CDR3 is CASGTGVEAFF. Here the CDR3 DNA reads TGTGCTAGTGGGACAGGGGTTGAAGCTTTCTTT.